Each of the 9 T cell receptor beta chains below was sequenced from the same sample in a study of blood T cell repertoires in COVID-19. The method was immunoSEQ multiplex PCR; TCRdb's version includes in-frame clones alone and lacks a portion of them. The data show fewer than 250,000 clones, with about 83% seen just once and around 5.5% held by the top ten. Material: peripheral blood. The source of these receptors is a human donor in a cohort sampled during active COVID-19.

For this clone: Other DNA sequences in the sample encode the same CDR3. The chain combines TRBV7-8 with TRBJ2-3; D remains unclear. V was trimmed by 5 bases and J by 2 bases, leaving 5 bases between them. The CDR3 has 12 residues. Germline-derived CDR1 and CDR2 are SGHVS and FQNEAQ. CDR3 sequence: CASSPYTDTQYF. In nucleotides, the CDR3 is TGTGCCAGCAGCCCTTACACAGATACGCAGTATTTT.

J is TRBJ1-1 and V is TRBV5-1; 9 bases align to TRBD1. This CDR3 has 17 amino acids. The germline V gene has CDR1 SGHRS and CDR2 YFSETQ. V gave up 5 bases and J gave up 0 bases; unmatched junction bases: 11. In DNA form, the CDR3 reads TGCGCCAGCAGACCAGGACAGGGGATCTCCATGAACACTGAAGCTTTCTTT. This sequence encodes CASRPGQGISMNTEAFF.

The J gene is TRBJ1-5, the V gene TRBV18; the D gene is possibly TRBD1 (5 bases). This CDR3 spans 14 amino acids. V shed 3 bases and J shed 4 bases, with 10 bases lying between them. Germline V gene sequence: CDR1 KGHSH, CDR2 LQKENI. Here the CDR3 DNA reads TGTGCCAGCTCACCCCAGGGCAGTAATCAGCCCCAGCATTTT. Encoded protein: CASSPQGSNQPQHF. The full variable domain, rest sourced from reference TRBV18 and TRBJ1-5, is NAGVMQNPRHLVRRRGQEARLRCSPMKGHSHVYWYRQLPEEGLKFMVYLQKENIIDESGMPKERFSAEFPKEGPSILRIQQVVRGDSAAYFCASSPQGSNQPQHFGDGTRLSIL.

This chain links TRBV24-1 with TRBJ2-1; no definite D call. Germline V CDR1 and CDR2: KGHDR, SFDVKD. Trimming left V 5 bases short and J 7 bases short, with 5 bases between. The CDR3 runs 11 residues. In DNA, the CDR3 is TGTGCCACCAGTGGGCAGAATGAGCAGTTCTTC. Protein sequence: CATSGQNEQFF.

This clone has a handful of counts. The chain recombines TRBV28 with TRBJ1-5; D perhaps matches TRBD1 (5 bases). With 7 bases removed from V and 4 bases from J, the gap between germline ends came to 8 bases. This CDR3 comprises 12 residues. Germline V lookup: CDR1 MDHEN, CDR2 SYDVKM. The CDR3 loop is CASMSGNQPQHF. The DNA of the CDR3 is TGTGCCAGCATGTCAGGGAATCAGCCCCAGCATTTT.

The J gene is TRBJ2-1, the V gene TRBV7-3; D call uncertain. Per germline, CDR1 SGHTA and CDR2 FQGTGA. The CDR3 has 13 residues. V gave up 5 bases and J gave up 5 bases, with 10 bases separating them. The CDR3 loop reads CASSRSSDNEQFF. The CDR3 DNA follows: TGTGCCAGCAGCCGATCCTCGGACAATGAGCAGTTCTTC. Together with reference TRBV7-3 and TRBJ2-1, the CDR3 gives the full variable domain: GAGVSQTPSNKVTEKGKYVELRCDPISGHTALYWYRQSLGQGPEFLIYFQGTGAADDSGLPNDRFFAVRPEGSVSTLKIQRTERGDSAVYLCASSRSSDNEQFFGPGTRLTVL.

This rearrangement joins TRBV5-1 to TRBJ1-6, with 8 bases fitting TRBD1. V was clipped by 0 bases and J by 8 bases; unmatched bases: 7. The CDR3 consists of 16 residues. Germline V gene lookup returns CDR1 SGHRS and CDR2 YFSETQ. This CDR3 is CASSLAPGGLDSPLHF. The CDR3, as DNA: TGCGCCAGCAGCTTGGCCCCAGGGGGCTTGGATTCACCCCTCCACTTT. The entire variable domain, with the rest obtained from reference TRBV5-1 and TRBJ1-6, is as follows: KAGVTQTPRYLIKTRGQQVTLSCSPISGHRSVSWYQQTPGQGLQFLFEYFSETQRNKGNFPGRFSGRQFSNSRSEMNVSTLELGDSALYLCASSLAPGGLDSPLHFGNGTRLTVT.

The V gene is TRBV21-1, the J gene TRBJ2-6; the table's D call, TRBD1, was not checked against the DNA. TRBV21-1 is a listed pseudogene. This CDR3 spans 16 amino acids. CDR3 in DNA: TGTGCCAGCACCCGGACAGGACTGTCTGGGGCCAACGTCCTGACTTTC. It translates to CASTRTGLSGANVLTF.

In regard to this clone: The same CDR3 also results from other DNA sequences found in this sample. This chain connects TRBV9 to TRBJ2-1, with D hard to call. The ends were cut back, 0 bases at V and 3 bases at J, with 4 bases in the middle. The CDR3 runs to 13 residues. Germline V gene lookup returns CDR1 SGDLS and CDR2 YYNGEE. The CDR3 coding sequence is TGTGCCAGCAGCGTAGCCCTCTACAATGAGCAGTTCTTC. It specifies CASSVALYNEQFF.